This T cell receptor (beta chain) was recorded in a study of shared T cell receptors in the human thymus. Profiling relied on immunoSEQ multiplex PCR, and the TCRdb table lists in-frame clones only, not all of them. The sample holds around 730,000 clones, 75% to 90% seen once. The V gene end was trimmed by 5 bases and the J gene end by 1 base; junction bases not matched to a gene: 3. Germline loops: CDR1 MNHNY, CDR2 SVGAGI (reference sequence). CDR3 size: 14 residues. The sample was also reused in another study, on human thymus T cells. That study adds: Within thymic and blood repertoires, V and J gene usage appeared to be biased.

Input material: thymocytes. This sequence joins TRBV6-6 and TRBJ1-1, with 8 bases lining up with TRBD1. This clonotype originated in a girl in the first two years of life with a congenital heart defect. CDR3 region: CASSPGQGNTEAFF. The CDR3 bases are TGTGCCAGCAGTCCAGGACAGGGGAACACTGAAGCTTTCTTT.